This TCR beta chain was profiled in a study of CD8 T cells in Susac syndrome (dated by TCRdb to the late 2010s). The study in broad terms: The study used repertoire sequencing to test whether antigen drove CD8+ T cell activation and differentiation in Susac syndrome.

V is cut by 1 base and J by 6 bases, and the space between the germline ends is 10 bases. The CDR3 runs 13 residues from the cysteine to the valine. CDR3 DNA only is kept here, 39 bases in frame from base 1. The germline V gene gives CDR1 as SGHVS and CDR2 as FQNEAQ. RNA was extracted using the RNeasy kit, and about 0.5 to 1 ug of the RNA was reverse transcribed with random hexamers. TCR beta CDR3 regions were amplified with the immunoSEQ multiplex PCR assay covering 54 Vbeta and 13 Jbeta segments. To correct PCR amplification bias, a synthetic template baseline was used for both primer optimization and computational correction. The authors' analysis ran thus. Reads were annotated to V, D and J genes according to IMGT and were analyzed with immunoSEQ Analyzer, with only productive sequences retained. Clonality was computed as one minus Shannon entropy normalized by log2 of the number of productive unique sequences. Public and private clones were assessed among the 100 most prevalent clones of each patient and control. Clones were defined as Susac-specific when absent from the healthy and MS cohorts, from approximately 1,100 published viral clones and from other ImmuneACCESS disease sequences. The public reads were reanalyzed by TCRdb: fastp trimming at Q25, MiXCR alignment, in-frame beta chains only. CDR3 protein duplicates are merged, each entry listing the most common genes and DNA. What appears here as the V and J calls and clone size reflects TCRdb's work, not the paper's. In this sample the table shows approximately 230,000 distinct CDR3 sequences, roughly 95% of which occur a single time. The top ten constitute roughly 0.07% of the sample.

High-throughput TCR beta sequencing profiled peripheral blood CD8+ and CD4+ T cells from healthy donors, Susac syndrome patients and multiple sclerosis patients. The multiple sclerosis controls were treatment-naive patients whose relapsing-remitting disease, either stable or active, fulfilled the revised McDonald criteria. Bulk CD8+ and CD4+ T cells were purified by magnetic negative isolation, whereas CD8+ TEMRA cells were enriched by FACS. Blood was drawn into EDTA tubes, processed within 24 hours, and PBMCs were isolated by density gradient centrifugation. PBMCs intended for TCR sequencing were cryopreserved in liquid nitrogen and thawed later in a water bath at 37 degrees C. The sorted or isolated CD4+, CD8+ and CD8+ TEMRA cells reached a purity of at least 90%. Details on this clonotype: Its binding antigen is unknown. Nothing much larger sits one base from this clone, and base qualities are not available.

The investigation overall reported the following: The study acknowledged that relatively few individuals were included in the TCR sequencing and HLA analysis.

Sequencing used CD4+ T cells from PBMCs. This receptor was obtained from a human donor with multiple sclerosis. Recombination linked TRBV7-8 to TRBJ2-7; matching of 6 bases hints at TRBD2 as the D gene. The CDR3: CASSLGTTAEQYV. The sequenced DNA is TGTGCCAGCAGCTTAGGGACTACCGCCGAGCAGTACGTC.